The rows below give T cell receptor beta chains drawn from one sample of a study of blood T cell repertoires in COVID-19. The data were produced by immunoSEQ multiplex PCR, yet TCRdb's version contains in-frame clones alone and is incomplete. Of under 95,000 clones listed, nearly 85% were seen once; the top ten hold 25% to 35%. The sample consisted of peripheral blood. The receptors stem from an elderly woman with acute or convalescent COVID-19. Each CDR3 is given with its conserved first and last residue. The order of the fields is J gene, clone size, V gene, D gene, CDR3 DNA, CDR3 protein. The D gene is left open where the match is weak. Only part of the rows carry a size: once, few, many, or a class if the clone is expanded.

j_call: TRBJ2-5
clone_size: .
v_call: TRBV9
d_call: TRBD2
cdr3_nt: TGTGCCAGCAGCGTAGGGACTAGCGGGAGGGAGACCCAGTACTTC
cdr3_aa: CASSVGTSGRETQYF

j_call: TRBJ1-1
clone_size: few
v_call: TRBV15
d_call: .
cdr3_nt: TGTGCCACCAGCAGATTGTCGGGAGAGACTGAAGCTTTCTTT
cdr3_aa: CATSRLSGETEAFF

j_call: TRBJ2-1
clone_size: few
v_call: TRBV5-4
d_call: TRBD2
cdr3_nt: TGTGCCAGCAGCTTTACTAGCGGATTCAACAATGAGCAGTTCTTC
cdr3_aa: CASSFTSGFNNEQFF

j_call: TRBJ1-6
clone_size: .
v_call: TRBV10-3
d_call: .
cdr3_nt: TGTGCCATCAGTGAGTCGAGTGGTAGTAATTCACCCCTCCACTTT
cdr3_aa: CAISESSGSNSPLHF

j_call: TRBJ2-3
clone_size: .
v_call: TRBV11-2
d_call: .
cdr3_nt: TGTGCCAGCAGCTTAGCGGGGGCAGATACGCAGTATTTT
cdr3_aa: CASSLAGADTQYF

j_call: TRBJ2-1
clone_size: .
v_call: TRBV2
d_call: TRBD1
cdr3_nt: TGTGCCAGCAGCCCGGACAGGGGGACGTCCTACAATGAGCAGTTCTTC
cdr3_aa: CASSPDRGTSYNEQFF

j_call: TRBJ1-6
clone_size: .
v_call: TRBV19
d_call: TRBD1
cdr3_nt: TGTGCCAGTAGGGAGACAGGGTGGTTTACACCCCTCCACTTT
cdr3_aa: CASRETGWFTPLHF

j_call: TRBJ1-2
clone_size: .
v_call: TRBV7-2
d_call: .
cdr3_nt: TGTGCCAGCAGCTTAGGACAGGACGGGTATGGCTACACCTTC
cdr3_aa: CASSLGQDGYGYTF

j_call: TRBJ2-5
clone_size: .
v_call: TRBV18
d_call: .
cdr3_nt: TGTGCCAGCTCACCAGCAGGGGCGGTGGAGACCCAGTACTTC
cdr3_aa: CASSPAGAVETQYF

j_call: TRBJ2-7
clone_size: .
v_call: TRBV7-6
d_call: TRBD1
cdr3_nt: TGTGCCAGCAGCTTAGGACAGGGCGGCTCCTACGAGCAGTACTTC
cdr3_aa: CASSLGQGGSYEQYF

j_call: TRBJ1-3
clone_size: .
v_call: TRBV4-3
d_call: .
cdr3_nt: TGCGCCAGCAGCCAAGCTTTTTCTACTGGAAACACCATATATTTT
cdr3_aa: CASSQAFSTGNTIYF

j_call: TRBJ2-1
clone_size: .
v_call: TRBV10-3
d_call: .
cdr3_nt: TGTGCCATCAGTGAGTCCGGGGGTGAGCAGTTCTTC
cdr3_aa: CAISESGGEQFF

j_call: TRBJ2-4
clone_size: .
v_call: TRBV11-2
d_call: .
cdr3_nt: TGTGCCAGCAGCCCAAGTCCGGGAGCCAAAAACATTCAGTACTTC
cdr3_aa: CASSPSPGAKNIQYF

j_call: TRBJ2-1
clone_size: .
v_call: TRBV5-4
d_call: TRBD2
cdr3_nt: TGTGCCAGCAGAGCGACTAGCGGCTCCTACAATGAGCAGTTCTTC
cdr3_aa: CASRATSGSYNEQFF

j_call: TRBJ2-3
clone_size: .
v_call: TRBV9
d_call: TRBD1
cdr3_nt: TGTGCCAGCAGCGTCCCCCGGACAGGGAACACAGATACGCAGTATTTT
cdr3_aa: CASSVPRTGNTDTQYF

j_call: TRBJ2-3
clone_size: .
v_call: TRBV4-1
d_call: .
cdr3_nt: TGCGCCAGCAGCCAAGGACACAGGGGACTTAGCACAGATACGCAGTATTTT
cdr3_aa: CASSQGHRGLSTDTQYF

j_call: TRBJ2-2
clone_size: .
v_call: TRBV7-9
d_call: .
cdr3_nt: TGTGCCAGCAGCTTGACAGTCCGAGCCGGGGAGCTGTTTTTT
cdr3_aa: CASSLTVRAGELFF

j_call: TRBJ1-3
clone_size: .
v_call: TRBV5-1
d_call: .
cdr3_nt: TGCGCCAGCAGCTTGTACGGCTCTGGAAACACCATATATTTT
cdr3_aa: CASSLYGSGNTIYF

j_call: TRBJ2-6
clone_size: .
v_call: TRBV9
d_call: TRBD1
cdr3_nt: TGTGCCAGCAGCGTAGCCCTAGGACAGGACTTCTCTGGGGCCAACGTCCTGACTTTC
cdr3_aa: CASSVALGQDFSGANVLTF

j_call: TRBJ1-3
clone_size: few
v_call: TRBV6-5
d_call: TRBD1
cdr3_nt: TGTGCCAGCACCCGGGGTCAGGGGGATGGAAACACCATATATTTT
cdr3_aa: CASTRGQGDGNTIYF

j_call: TRBJ2-5
clone_size: .
v_call: TRBV29-1
d_call: .
cdr3_nt: TGCAGCGTCCCTAATGGGCTGACCCAGTACTTC
cdr3_aa: CSVPNGLTQYF

j_call: TRBJ1-2
clone_size: .
v_call: TRBV5-8
d_call: TRBD1
cdr3_nt: TGTGCCAGCAGCGTAATGACAGGGACCTATGGCTACACCTTC
cdr3_aa: CASSVMTGTYGYTF

j_call: TRBJ1-1
clone_size: once
v_call: TRBV5-6
d_call: TRBD1
cdr3_nt: TGTGCCAGCAGCTTGGAACAGGGGGGCATGAACACTGAAGCTTTCTTT
cdr3_aa: CASSLEQGGMNTEAFF

j_call: TRBJ2-1
clone_size: .
v_call: TRBV28
d_call: TRBD2
cdr3_nt: TGTGCCAGCAGTCTTTTGGGGCGCGGTAGGGCTAGCGGGATGCTGAGCTCCTACAATGAGCAGTTCTTC
cdr3_aa: CASSLLGRGRASGMLSSYNEQFF

j_call: TRBJ1-1
clone_size: .
v_call: TRBV29-1
d_call: .
cdr3_nt: TGCAGCGTTGAAGCCCCAGGGATCCGGAACACTGAAGCTTTCTTT
cdr3_aa: CSVEAPGIRNTEAFF

j_call: TRBJ2-3
clone_size: few
v_call: TRBV5-1
d_call: TRBD2
cdr3_nt: TGCGCCAGCAGCTTAGGAGGTAGCGGGAGAGATACGCAGTATTTT
cdr3_aa: CASSLGGSGRDTQYF

j_call: TRBJ2-2
clone_size: .
v_call: TRBV11-3
d_call: TRBD2
cdr3_nt: TGTGCCAGCAGAGCGGTCGGGGAGGGCACCGGGGAGCTGTTTTTT
cdr3_aa: CASRAVGEGTGELFF

j_call: TRBJ2-2
clone_size: .
v_call: TRBV18
d_call: TRBD1
cdr3_nt: TGTGCCAGCTCACCTAAGGACAGGGCGGACACCGGGGAGCTGTTTTTT
cdr3_aa: CASSPKDRADTGELFF

j_call: TRBJ2-1
clone_size: .
v_call: TRBV5-1
d_call: TRBD2
cdr3_nt: TGCGCCAGCAGCTTGGCCTTGTCGGGAGGGAGGTACAATGAGCAGTTCTTC
cdr3_aa: CASSLALSGGRYNEQFF

j_call: TRBJ2-1
clone_size: .
v_call: TRBV4-3
d_call: .
cdr3_nt: TGCGCCAGCAGCCAAGAGGCTAGCAGCAGCGCGCAGTTCTTC
cdr3_aa: CASSQEASSSAQFF

j_call: TRBJ2-1
clone_size: .
v_call: TRBV24-1
d_call: TRBD2
cdr3_nt: TGTGCCACCAGTGAGAAGCCCAGCGGGAGGCGCCATGAGCAGTTCTTC
cdr3_aa: CATSEKPSGRRHEQFF

j_call: TRBJ2-2
clone_size: .
v_call: TRBV6-2/TRBV6-3
d_call: TRBD2
cdr3_nt: TGTGCCAGCAGTTACTCAAGCGGGAGCCCCACCGGGGAGCTGTTTTTT
cdr3_aa: CASSYSSGSPTGELFF

j_call: TRBJ2-2
clone_size: .
v_call: TRBV5-1
d_call: TRBD2
cdr3_nt: TGCGCCAGCGGACTAGCGGGAGGGGTGACCGGGGAGCTGTTTTTT
cdr3_aa: CASGLAGGVTGELFF

j_call: TRBJ2-3
clone_size: .
v_call: TRBV3-1/TRBV3-2
d_call: TRBD1
cdr3_nt: TGTGCCAGCAGCCAAGATCAGGGGGACACAGATACGCAGTATTTT
cdr3_aa: CASSQDQGDTDTQYF

j_call: TRBJ1-5
clone_size: .
v_call: TRBV6-2/TRBV6-3
d_call: .
cdr3_nt: TGTGCCAGCAGTCGGGACATTTATCAGCCCCAGCATTTT
cdr3_aa: CASSRDIYQPQHF

j_call: TRBJ2-7
clone_size: .
v_call: TRBV6-5
d_call: TRBD1
cdr3_nt: TGTGCCAGCATGGGACAGGGGGCGGGTTACGAGCAGTACTTC
cdr3_aa: CASMGQGAGYEQYF

j_call: TRBJ2-7
clone_size: few
v_call: TRBV7-9
d_call: TRBD1
cdr3_nt: TGTGCCAGCAGCTCCCCCCGGACCCCCGCGGGACAGGGTCCCTACGAGCAGTACTTC
cdr3_aa: CASSSPRTPAGQGPYEQYF

j_call: TRBJ2-7
clone_size: .
v_call: TRBV2
d_call: TRBD2
cdr3_nt: TGTGCCAGCAAGCGGGAGAGCTACGAGCAGTACTTC
cdr3_aa: CASKRESYEQYF

j_call: TRBJ2-1
clone_size: .
v_call: TRBV11-3
d_call: TRBD2
cdr3_nt: TGTGCCAGCAGCCGCGTAGCGGGAGCCTACAATGAGCAGTTCTTC
cdr3_aa: CASSRVAGAYNEQFF

j_call: TRBJ2-7
clone_size: .
v_call: TRBV7-8
d_call: .
cdr3_nt: TGTGCCAGCAGCCCCGGCGGGCCAATCTACGAGCAGTACTTC
cdr3_aa: CASSPGGPIYEQYF

j_call: TRBJ1-3
clone_size: .
v_call: TRBV29-1
d_call: .
cdr3_nt: TGCAGCGTTGAAGAATCGGCTGGAAACACCATATATTTT
cdr3_aa: CSVEESAGNTIYF

j_call: TRBJ2-7
clone_size: few
v_call: TRBV5-4
d_call: TRBD1
cdr3_nt: TGTGCCAGCAGCTTGGGCGACAGGGTCTCCGAGCAGTACTTC
cdr3_aa: CASSLGDRVSEQYF

j_call: TRBJ1-5
clone_size: .
v_call: TRBV27
d_call: TRBD1
cdr3_nt: TGTGCCAGCAGCACAGGGGGTGGCAATCAGCCCCAGCATTTT
cdr3_aa: CASSTGGGNQPQHF

j_call: TRBJ1-1
clone_size: .
v_call: TRBV20-1
d_call: .
cdr3_nt: TGCAGTGCTCCATGGAACACTGAAGCTTTCTTT
cdr3_aa: CSAPWNTEAFF

j_call: TRBJ2-1
clone_size: .
v_call: TRBV7-2
d_call: .
cdr3_nt: TGTGCCAGCAGCTCACCGGGACAATACTCCTACAATGAGCAGTTCTTC
cdr3_aa: CASSSPGQYSYNEQFF

j_call: TRBJ2-7
clone_size: once
v_call: TRBV3-1/TRBV3-2
d_call: TRBD2
cdr3_nt: TGTGCCAGCAGCCAGACTCTAGCGGGAGTCCACGAGCAGTACTTC
cdr3_aa: CASSQTLAGVHEQYF